This T cell receptor (beta chain) was recovered during a study of cytomegalovirus exposure and HLA in healthy donors. Sequenced by immunoSEQ multiplex PCR; TCRdb stores in-frame clones only, minus some. The sample lists 150,000 or so clones, roughly 87% occurring once. The CDR3 is made up of 14 amino acids. Looked up from germline, CDR1 is SEHNR and CDR2 is FQNEAQ (reference sequence). V lost 5 bases, J lost 4 bases, and 3 bases stayed unmatched. Specimen: PBMCs. The chain couples TRBV7-9 to TRBJ1-1; 11 bases fit TRBD1. The source of this sequence is a woman aged 18-30 years in good health and CMV-seronegative. The CDR3 here is CASSPGTGGTEAFF. The CDR3 DNA is TGTGCCAGCAGCCCGGGGACAGGGGGCACTGAAGCTTTCTTT. The complete variable domain, with remaining parts taken from reference TRBV7-9 and TRBJ1-1, reads DTGVSQNPRHKITKRGQNVTFRCDPISEHNRLYWYRQTLGQGPEFLTYFQNEAQLEKSRLLSDRFSAERPKGSFSTLEIQRTEQGDSAMYLCASSPGTGGTEAFFGQGTRLTVV.